These T cell receptor beta chains were read from a single sample in a study of vaccination and CD4 T cells after COVID-19. MiXCR was run by TCRdb on the PCR reads, yielding one entry per CDR3 protein. The sample holds approximately 20,000 distinct CDR3 sequences, roughly 60% seen once. The sequenced sample was CD4+ T cells from blood, obtained before SARS-CoV-2 vaccination. The source is a human donor who had recovered from COVID-19. Both conserved end residues are part of each CDR3. A D gene is named only where the DNA matches it firmly. Clone size is not always given. Where it is, it says once, few, many or a class for expanded clones.

v_gene	abundance	d_gene	j_gene	CDR3aa	CDR3nt
TRBV19	-	TRBD2	TRBJ2-3	CASSIALSTSGSMDTQYF	TGTGCCAGTAGTATAGCCCTCTCGACTAGCGGGAGTATGGATACGCAGTATTTT
TRBV7-2	few	-	TRBJ1-5	CASSLGFGNQPQHF	TGTGCCAGCAGCTTGGGGTTTGGCAATCAGCCCCAGCATTTT
TRBV20-1	-	TRBD2	TRBJ2-3	CSAGVGAGGLADTQYF	TGCAGTGCTGGAGTCGGTGCGGGAGGGCTGGCAGATACGCAGTATTTT
TRBV6-1	-	-	TRBJ2-7	CASSEEAAHEQYF	TGTGCCAGCAGTGAAGAGGCGGCCCACGAGCAGTACTTC
TRBV20-1	-	-	TRBJ2-7	CSASQGPLYEQYF	TGCAGTGCTAGCCAGGGCCCCCTCTACGAGCAGTACTTC
TRBV27	-	TRBD1	TRBJ2-7	CASSLHLRGRYEQYF	TGTGCCAGCAGTTTACACCTCAGGGGGCGTTACGAGCAGTACTTC
TRBV27	-	-	TRBJ2-1	CASSFGGALGEQFF	TGTGCCAGCAGTTTCGGGGGAGCGCTCGGTGAGCAGTTCTTC
TRBV6-5	-	-	TRBJ1-3	CASSYGSGPGNTIYF	TGTGCCAGCAGTTACGGGTCGGGACCTGGAAACACCATATATTTT
TRBV20-1	few	-	TRBJ2-1	CSANVYNEQFF	TGCAGTGCTAACGTGTACAATGAGCAGTTCTTC
TRBV6-1	once	-	TRBJ2-1	CASTLGAGAYNEQFF	TGTGCCAGCACCTTGGGGGCAGGAGCCTACAATGAGCAGTTCTTC
TRBV6-1	few	-	TRBJ2-6	CASSEGFSGANVLTF	TGTGCCAGCAGTGAAGGCTTCTCTGGGGCCAACGTCCTGACTTTC
TRBV11-3	once	-	TRBJ2-2	CASSGTNRDTGELFF	TGTGCCAGCAGCGGAACAAACAGGGACACCGGGGAGCTGTTTTTT
TRBV20-1	few	-	TRBJ1-1	CSARDLQNTEAFF	TGCAGTGCTAGAGATTTACAGAACACTGAAGCTTTCTTT
TRBV2	few	-	TRBJ2-4	CASSEGGAKNIQYF	TGTGCCAGCAGTGAAGGGGGAGCCAAAAACATTCAGTACTTC
TRBV6-1	-	-	TRBJ1-6	CASTLFENSPLHF	TGTGCCAGCACCCTGTTCGAGAATTCACCCCTCCACTTT
TRBV27	-	TRBD2	TRBJ2-7	CATRSSGRYEQYF	TGTGCCACCCGGAGCAGCGGGAGGTACGAGCAGTACTTC
TRBV27	-	TRBD2	TRBJ2-7	CASSSGTSSFEQYF	TGTGCCAGCAGTTCCGGGACTAGTTCGTTCGAGCAGTACTTC
TRBV20-1	medium-sized	TRBD1	TRBJ1-6	CSLTGAAMVGNSPLHF	TGCAGTCTGACAGGGGCCGCAATGGTCGGTAATTCACCCCTCCACTTT
TRBV19	-	TRBD2	TRBJ2-1	CASSTGTSGRHEQFF	TGTGCCAGTAGTACCGGGACTAGCGGGAGACATGAGCAGTTCTTC
TRBV20-1	-	-	TRBJ2-7	CSAPGEGDYEQYF	TGCAGTGCCCCGGGCGAGGGTGACTACGAGCAGTACTTC
TRBV10-3	-	-	TRBJ2-3	CAISHSLSTQYF	TGTGCCATCAGCCATTCCCTAAGTACGCAGTATTTT
TRBV20-1	-	-	TRBJ2-1	CSAWVPQYNEQFF	TGCAGTGCTTGGGTCCCGCAGTACAATGAGCAGTTCTTC
TRBV6-1	few	-	TRBJ1-6	CASSPMSSYNSPLHF	TGTGCCAGCAGCCCCATGAGCTCCTATAATTCACCCCTCCACTTT
TRBV28	-	-	TRBJ2-1	CASSLLENEQFF	TGTGCCAGCAGTTTATTAGAAAATGAGCAGTTCTTC
TRBV19	-	TRBD2	TRBJ2-5	CASWGGRYGETQYF	TGTGCCTCATGGGGCGGGAGATATGGGGAGACCCAGTACTTC
TRBV6-2/TRBV6-3	-	TRBD1	TRBJ1-1	CASRGQGGFTEAFF	TGTGCCAGCAGGGGACAGGGGGGTTTCACTGAAGCTTTCTTT
TRBV24-1	few	TRBD1	TRBJ2-5	CATSDLKAGGAETQYF	TGTGCCACCAGTGATTTGAAGGCAGGGGGCGCAGAGACCCAGTACTTC
TRBV20-1	-	-	TRBJ1-2	CSADYGFDYGYTF	TGCAGTGCCGATTACGGATTTGACTATGGCTACACCTTC
TRBV21-1	-	-	TRBJ1-4	CASSKAHGDINEKLFF	TGTGCCAGCAGCAAAGCGCACGGGGACATTAATGAAAAACTGTTTTTT
TRBV27	-	-	TRBJ2-3	CASSLTGTDTQYF	TGTGCCAGCAGTTTGACTGGCACAGATACGCAGTATTTT
TRBV20-1	few	TRBD1	TRBJ1-1	CSVPREDRGLGTEAFF	TGCAGTGTTCCGCGAGAGGACAGGGGGCTGGGCACTGAAGCTTTCTTT
TRBV20-1	-	-	TRBJ1-1	CSARGDSAVRTEAFF	TGCAGTGCTAGAGGTGACTCTGCCGTCAGGACTGAAGCTTTCTTT
TRBV20-1	-	TRBD2	TRBJ2-5	CSATSGETQYF	TGCAGTGCAACTAGCGGGGAGACCCAGTACTTC
TRBV19	few	-	TRBJ2-1	CASGGNGAEQFF	TGTGCCAGTGGAGGGAACGGGGCTGAGCAGTTCTTC
TRBV5-1	-	-	TRBJ2-6	CASSLAAGAGANVLTF	TGCGCCAGCAGCTTGGCCGCGGGGGCGGGGGCCAACGTCCTGACTTTC
TRBV24-1	-	-	TRBJ1-5	CATSVGGYSNQPQHF	TGTGCCACCAGTGTCGGGGGTTATAGCAATCAGCCCCAGCATTTT
TRBV6-2/TRBV6-3	-	TRBD1	TRBJ2-3	CASSYSGRGPRSTDTQYF	TGTGCCAGCAGTTATTCAGGAAGGGGGCCCCGAAGCACAGATACGCAGTATTTT
TRBV18	once	TRBD2	TRBJ2-3	CASSRFGLAGADTQYF	TGTGCCAGCTCACGCTTCGGACTAGCGGGAGCAGATACGCAGTATTTT
TRBV19	few	TRBD1	TRBJ1-5	CASSILPGQGNQPQHF	TGTGCCAGTAGTATCCTTCCAGGACAGGGCAATCAGCCCCAGCATTTT
TRBV6-5	-	TRBD2	TRBJ2-1	CASSYTKGRGDQFF	TGTGCCAGCAGTTACACAAAAGGGAGGGGAGACCAGTTCTTC
TRBV5-4	-	TRBD1	TRBJ1-2	CASSLVGTDGYTF	TGTGCCAGCAGCTTGGTAGGGACAGATGGCTACACCTTC
TRBV15	-	TRBD2	TRBJ2-5	CATSNGLAGVETQYF	TGTGCCACCAGCAACGGACTAGCGGGAGTAGAGACCCAGTACTTC
TRBV20-1	-	TRBD2	TRBJ2-3	CSARVGLAGGTDTQYF	TGCAGTGCTAGAGTGGGGCTAGCGGGGGGGACAGATACGCAGTATTTT
TRBV19	-	TRBD1	TRBJ1-5	CASSDRGNDGNQPQHF	TGTGCCAGTAGTGACAGGGGGAACGACGGCAATCAGCCCCAGCATTTT
TRBV6-2/TRBV6-3	-	TRBD1	TRBJ1-6	CASLRDRPNSPLHF	TGTGCCAGCTTACGGGACAGACCTAATTCACCCCTCCACTTT
TRBV19	-	TRBD1	TRBJ1-5	CASSIIGGQGGHQPQHF	TGTGCCAGTAGTATTATAGGGGGACAGGGGGGCCATCAGCCCCAGCATTTT
TRBV5-4	-	TRBD2	TRBJ2-7	CASSEGTSGMIYGQYF	TGTGCCAGCAGCGAAGGGACTAGCGGGATGATTTACGGGCAGTACTTC
TRBV5-1	-	TRBD2	TRBJ2-3	CASGLAGIGSTDTQYF	TGCGCCAGCGGACTAGCGGGAATTGGTAGCACAGATACGCAGTATTTT
TRBV7-3	-	-	TRBJ1-1	CASSSDRNTEAFF	TGTGCCAGCAGTTCGGACAGGAACACTGAAGCTTTCTTT
TRBV6-1	-	TRBD2	TRBJ2-3	CASSEGRADTQYF	TGTGCCAGCAGTGAGGGGAGGGCAGATACGCAGTATTTT
TRBV28	-	-	TRBJ1-5	CASSFIKGGNQPQHF	TGTGCCAGCAGTTTTATCAAGGGGGGCAATCAGCCCCAGCATTTT